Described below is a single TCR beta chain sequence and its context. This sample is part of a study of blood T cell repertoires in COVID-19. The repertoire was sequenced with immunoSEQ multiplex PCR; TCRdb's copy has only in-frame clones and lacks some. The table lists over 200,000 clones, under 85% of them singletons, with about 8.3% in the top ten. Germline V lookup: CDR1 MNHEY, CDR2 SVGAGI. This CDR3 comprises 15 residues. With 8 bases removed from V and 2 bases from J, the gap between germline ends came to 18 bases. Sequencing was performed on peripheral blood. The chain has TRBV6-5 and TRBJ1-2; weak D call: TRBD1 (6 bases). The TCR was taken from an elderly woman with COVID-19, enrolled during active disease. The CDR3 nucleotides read TGTGCCAGCGGAGGACAGAGCGGTGGCAACTATGGCTACACCTTC. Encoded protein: CASGGQSGGNYGYTF.